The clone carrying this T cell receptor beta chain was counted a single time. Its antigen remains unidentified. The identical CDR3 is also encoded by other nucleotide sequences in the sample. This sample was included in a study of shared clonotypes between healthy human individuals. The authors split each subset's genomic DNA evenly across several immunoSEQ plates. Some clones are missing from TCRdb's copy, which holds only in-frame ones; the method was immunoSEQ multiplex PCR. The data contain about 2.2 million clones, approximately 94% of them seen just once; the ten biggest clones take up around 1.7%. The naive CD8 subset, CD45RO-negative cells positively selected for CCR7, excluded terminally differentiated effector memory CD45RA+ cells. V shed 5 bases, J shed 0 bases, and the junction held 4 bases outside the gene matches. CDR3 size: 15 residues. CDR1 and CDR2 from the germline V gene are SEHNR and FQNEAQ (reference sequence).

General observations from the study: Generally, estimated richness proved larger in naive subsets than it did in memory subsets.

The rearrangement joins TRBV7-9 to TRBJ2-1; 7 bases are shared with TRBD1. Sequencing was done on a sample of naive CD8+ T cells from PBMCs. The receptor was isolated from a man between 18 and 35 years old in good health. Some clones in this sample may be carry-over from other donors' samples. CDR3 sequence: CASSATGSSYNEQFF. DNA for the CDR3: TGTGCCAGCAGCGCGACAGGGAGCTCCTACAATGAGCAGTTCTTC.